The clone carrying this TCR beta chain was observed many times. What it binds is unknown. In making TCR beta libraries, quantitative 5'-RACE with molecular barcodes was used. TCRdb reanalysed the 5' RACE reads using MiXCR and keeps one entry per CDR3 protein. This sample has 130,000 or so distinct CDR3 sequences; about 10% occur once, and the top ten carry 4.1%. This entry is derived from a study of CD8 T cells in ankylosing spondylitis. General observations from the study: A CD8+ phenotype characterized the disease-linked clones, which were relatively rare in peripheral blood. There was reportedly significant enrichment of clones that were disease-linked in matched ankylosing spondylitis synovial fluid. A TCR beta motif made of about 8 highly homologous variants seemed typical of ankylosing spondylitis blood.

This CDR3 has 14 amino acids. The junction had 3 bases not matched to a gene; V was cut back by 3 bases and J by 3 bases. Germline values: CDR1 DFQATT, CDR2 SNEGSKA (reference sequence). The sample comprised blood, either unsorted or a sorted T cell fraction (not recorded which). The chain uses TRBV20-1 and TRBJ2-1; 9 nucleotides match TRBD2. The TCR was taken from a female donor with ankylosing spondylitis or in good health (not recorded which). DNA for the CDR3: TGCAGTGCTAGGGGTAGCGGGGGCTACAATGAGCAGTTCTTC. This sequence encodes CSARGSGGYNEQFF.